Presented here are 10 T cell receptor beta chains from one specimen sequenced in a study of blood T cells in healthy people across ages. Then a second PCR, running about 6 to 11 cycles, was carried out with a sample-barcoded 5' primer and a J-beta primer mix. TCRdb itself ran the 5' RACE reads through MiXCR, one entry per CDR3 protein. The table includes 1.8 million or so distinct CDR3 sequences, about 39% detected once. The sample comprised blood. The source of these receptors is a human donor in good health.

The V gene is TRBV7-9, the J gene TRBJ1-5, with D uncertain. V dropped 1 base and J dropped 7 bases, with 11 bases sitting between them. Germline loops: CDR1 SEHNR, CDR2 FQNEAQ (reference sequence). CDR3 size: 14 residues. In DNA, the CDR3 is TGTGCCAGCAGCTTAGAAGGACCCTACCAGCCCCAGCATTTT. Translated, it gives CASSLEGPYQPQHF. The full variable domain, with the rest looked up from reference TRBV7-9 and TRBJ1-5, is DTGVSQNPRHKITKRGQNVTFRCDPISEHNRLYWYRQTLGQGPEFLTYFQNEAQLEKSRLLSDRFSAERPKGSFSTLEIQRTEQGDSAMYLCASSLEGPYQPQHFGDGTRLSIL.

The rearrangement uses TRBV3-1 and TRBJ1-4; D is undetermined. This CDR3 has 14 residues. Trimming removed 4 bases at V and 8 bases at J, with 14 bases between. Germline V gives CDR1 LGHDT, CDR2 YNNKEL (reference sequence). The CDR3, as DNA: TGTGCCAGCAGCCCAATAGCCGTCCAGGAAAAACTGTTTTTT. Amino acids: CASSPIAVQEKLFF.

This clonotype was picked up a small number of times. J is TRBJ1-2 and V is TRBV29-1; D is undetermined. The CDR3 loop spans 14 amino acids. In germline, CDR1 is SQVTM, CDR2 ANQGSEA. Trimming stripped 4 bases from V and 5 bases from J, with 17 bases between. The CDR3, as DNA: TGCAGCGTTGGGTTCCGGAACCGACAATATGGCTACACCTTC. Translated: CSVGFRNRQYGYTF.

The genes are TRBV4-3 and TRBJ2-7; D is unresolved. V gave up 0 bases and J gave up 3 bases, with 9 bases separating them. The CDR3 length is 14 residues. Per germline, CDR1 LGHNA and CDR2 YSLEER. The DNA for the CDR3 is TGCGCCAGCAGCCAAGAATATATATTCTACGAGCAGTACTTC. Protein sequence: CASSQEYIFYEQYF.

The J gene is TRBJ2-1, the V gene TRBV5-1, with D unclear. The end of the DNA aligns better with TRBJ2-7, so the J call may be wrong. The CDR3 length is 13 residues. Germline-derived CDR1 and CDR2 are SGHRS and YFSETQ. CDR3 sequence: CASSSLLHPEQYF. For the CDR3, the DNA is TGCGCCAGCAGCTCTTTACTCCATCCGGAGCAGTACTTC.

This clonotype occurred once. The CDR3 nucleotides are TGTGCCAGCAGTACAGGGCCTGGGACAGGGCCGCCCTGTGGCTACACCTTC. Residues: CASSTGPGTGPPCGYTF. This sequence joins TRBV6-4 and TRBJ1-2; 9 nucleotides agree with TRBD1. V gave up 5 bases and J gave up 7 bases; unmatched junction bases: 17. Germline assignment: CDR1 MRHNA and CDR2 SNTAGT. The CDR3 runs to 17 residues.

The V and J genes are TRBV7-9 and TRBJ2-1, with unresolved D. Looked up from germline, CDR1 is SEHNR and CDR2 is FQNEAQ (reference sequence). The CDR3 is 17 residues long. The V gene lost 0 bases and the J gene lost 4 bases, with 16 bases spanning the gap. The CDR3, as DNA: TGTGCCAGCAGCTTAGCCGCGTTAAGCTTACTGTACAATGAGCAGTTCTTC. Protein product: CASSLAALSLLYNEQFF.

This clonotype has only a few counts. The V call is TRBV29-1, the J call TRBJ2-7; 8 bases match TRBD2. Germline assignment: CDR1 SQVTM and CDR2 ANQGSEA. The CDR3 extends over 17 amino acids. Trimming cost V 3 bases and J 3 bases; bases outside gene matches: 16. The CDR3 bases are TGCAGCGTTGAGTTGGTCGGGGGGGATCGTCCTCACTACGAGCAGTACTTC. It is translated as CSVELVGGDRPHYEQYF.

A single count supports this clonotype. This chain connects TRBV7-9 to TRBJ1-2, with D possibly being TRBD1 (5 bases). Per the germline V gene, CDR1 is SEHNR and CDR2 is FQNEAQ (reference sequence). CDR3 length equals 14 residues. Trimming stripped 5 bases from V and 3 bases from J, with 13 bases between. The CDR3: CASSGKGFYYGYTF. The CDR3 bases are TGTGCCAGCAGCGGAAAGGGGTTTTACTATGGCTACACCTTC.

A note on this clonotype: A read error may account for a junction end that differs from germline. The chain carries TRBV7-8 and TRBJ2-6; possibly TRBD1 for D (5 bases). CDR3 length: 16 amino acids. Germline CDR1 reads SGHVS; CDR2 reads FQNEAQ. CDR3 region: CAGSPTASSGANVLTF. CDR3 bases: TGTGCCGGCAGCCCGACAGCGAGCTCTGGGGCCAACGTCCTGACTTTC.